A selection of T cell receptor beta chains follows, all from one sample in a study of radiotherapy plus CTLA-4 blockade in lung cancer. The repertoire was sequenced with immunoSEQ multiplex PCR; TCRdb's copy has only in-frame clones and lacks some. The data show tens of thousands of clones, 85% to 90% seen once. The sequenced sample was peripheral blood, obtained from a patient treated with radiotherapy plus ipilimumab. The receptors come from a human donor with non-small cell lung cancer who had stable disease on radiotherapy plus ipilimumab. The CDR3 runs from the conserved cysteine through the conserved F or W. Fields, in order: clone size, D gene, V gene, J gene, CDR3 DNA, CDR3 protein. The D gene is left open where the match is weak. Clone sizes are given selectively: once, few, many, or a class where the clone is expanded.

NA,NA,TRBV18,TRBJ2-3,TGTGCCAGCTCTCCCGGGACTACAGATACGCAGTATTTT,CASSPGTTDTQYF
NA,NA,TRBV9,TRBJ1-1,TGTGCCAGCAGCGTGGGAGGACTCACGAACACTGAAGCTTTCTTT,CASSVGGLTNTEAFF
NA,TRBD1,TRBV12-5,TRBJ2-3,TGTGCTAGTGGTCCCTCGACAGGGGCAGATACGCAGTATTTT,CASGPSTGADTQYF
NA,TRBD1,TRBV6-5,TRBJ1-2,TGTGCCAGCAGCCCGGGACAGGGGGCAAACTATGGCTACACCTTC,CASSPGQGANYGYTF
NA,TRBD1,TRBV28,TRBJ1-2,TGTGCCAGCAGACCGACAGGGAGCATTGGGTGGAGCTATGGCTACACCTTC,CASRPTGSIGWSYGYTF
few,TRBD1,TRBV6-1,TRBJ2-7,TGTGCCAGCAGCGCCTCCGGGACAGGGGTAAACGAGCAGTACTTC,CASSASGTGVNEQYF
NA,NA,TRBV7-6,TRBJ2-6,TGTGCCAGCAGGCCTACTGGGGCCAACGTCCTGACTTTC,CASRPTGANVLTF
NA,NA,TRBV19,TRBJ2-7,TGTGCCAGTAGTATAAGCCGCTCCTACGAGCAGTACTTC,CASSISRSYEQYF
NA,NA,TRBV19,TRBJ1-6,TGTGCCACAAAACCGGGCCACTATAATTCACCCCTCCACTTT,CATKPGHYNSPLHF
NA,NA,TRBV2,TRBJ2-5,TGTGCCAGCAGTGTCGACGGCCAAGAGACCCAGTACTTC,CASSVDGQETQYF
NA,TRBD1,TRBV29-1,TRBJ1-3,TGCAGCGTGGGGACAGGGTCTGGAAACACCATATATTTT,CSVGTGSGNTIYF
NA,NA,TRBV7-6,TRBJ2-2,TGTGCCAGCAGCCCTCGGACAGATTCGAACACCGGGGAGCTGTTTTTT,CASSPRTDSNTGELFF
few,NA,TRBV18,TRBJ1-3,TGTGCCAGCTCACCAGGGCAGTCTGGAAACACCATATATTTT,CASSPGQSGNTIYF
NA,NA,TRBV11-2,TRBJ2-1,TGTGCCAGCAGCTTCCAGACGGAGCAGTTCTTC,CASSFQTEQFF
NA,NA,TRBV7-2,TRBJ2-3,TGTGCCAGCACCTCTTGGTCAGATACGCAGTATTTT,CASTSWSDTQYF
NA,NA,TRBV27,TRBJ1-1,TGTGCCAGTTGGCCTTTTATGAACACTGAAGCTTTCTTT,CASWPFMNTEAFF